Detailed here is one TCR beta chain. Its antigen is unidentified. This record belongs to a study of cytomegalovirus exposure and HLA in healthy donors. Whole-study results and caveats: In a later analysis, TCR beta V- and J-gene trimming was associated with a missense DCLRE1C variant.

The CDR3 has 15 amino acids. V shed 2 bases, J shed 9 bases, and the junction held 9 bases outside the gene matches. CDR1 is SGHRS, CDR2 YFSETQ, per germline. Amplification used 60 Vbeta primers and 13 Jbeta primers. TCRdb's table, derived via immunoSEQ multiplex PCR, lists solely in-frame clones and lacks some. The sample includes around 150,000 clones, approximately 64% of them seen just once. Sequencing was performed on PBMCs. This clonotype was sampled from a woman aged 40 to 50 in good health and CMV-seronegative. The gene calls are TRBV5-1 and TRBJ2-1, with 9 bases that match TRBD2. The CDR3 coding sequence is TGCGCCAGCAGCTTTGGCGGCGGGGGGGCGTTTGAGCAGTTCTTC. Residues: CASSFGGGGAFEQFF.